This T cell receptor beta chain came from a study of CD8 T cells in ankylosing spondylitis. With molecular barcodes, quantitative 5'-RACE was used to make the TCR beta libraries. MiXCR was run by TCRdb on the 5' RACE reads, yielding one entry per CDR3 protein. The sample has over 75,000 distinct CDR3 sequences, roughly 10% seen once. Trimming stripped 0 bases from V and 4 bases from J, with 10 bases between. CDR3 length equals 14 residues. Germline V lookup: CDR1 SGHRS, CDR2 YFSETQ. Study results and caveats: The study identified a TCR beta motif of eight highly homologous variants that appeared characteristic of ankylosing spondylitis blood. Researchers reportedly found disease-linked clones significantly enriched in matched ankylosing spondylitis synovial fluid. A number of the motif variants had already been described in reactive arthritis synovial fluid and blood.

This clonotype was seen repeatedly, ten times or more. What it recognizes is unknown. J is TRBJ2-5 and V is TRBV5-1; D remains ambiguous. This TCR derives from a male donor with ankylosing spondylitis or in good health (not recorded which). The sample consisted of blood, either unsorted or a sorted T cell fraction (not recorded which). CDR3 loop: CASSLGTARETQYF. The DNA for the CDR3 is TGCGCCAGCAGCTTGGGTACGGCAAGAGAGACCCAGTACTTC.